Sequencing of this T cell receptor (beta chain) was carried out in a study of cytomegalovirus exposure and HLA in healthy donors. Looking at the study overall: Within an early data release were tens of millions of unique TCRs drawn from HLA-typed donors. Study-wide findings and caveats: The authors later linked a missense DCLRE1C variant to TCR beta V- and J-gene trimming.

The PCR contained 60 Vbeta and 13 Jbeta primers. The method was immunoSEQ multiplex PCR; TCRdb's version includes in-frame clones alone and lacks a portion of them. The sample lists 90,000 to 110,000 clones; roughly 13% were seen once. This clone was counted a few times. Its specificity is not known. This CDR3 contains 17 residues. Trimming took 0 bases from V and 0 from J, leaving 15 bases between them. The germline V gene encodes CDR1 LGHNA and CDR2 YSLEER. The donors comprised healthy bone marrow donors. The source is a man aged 35 to 55 in good health and CMV-seropositive. The sequencing input was PBMCs. The chain couples TRBV4-3 to TRBJ2-7; D may be TRBD2 (6 bases). The CDR3 nucleotides read TGCGCCAGCAGCCAAGAAGGGATCGGGAGTCACTCCTACGAGCAGTACTTC. Amino acid sequence: CASSQEGIGSHSYEQYF.